This T cell receptor beta chain was documented in a study of blood T cell repertoires in COVID-19. Produced via immunoSEQ multiplex PCR; TCRdb's table is partial and in-frame only. The sample holds around 100,000 clones, 84% seen once. The CDR3 contains 14 residues. V was shortened by 5 bases and J by 3 bases, with 14 bases between the two germline ends. Germline lookup yields CDR1 LGHDT and CDR2 YNNKEL (reference sequence). The rearrangement joins TRBV3-1 (or the pseudogene TRBV3-2) to TRBJ2-7; D is possibly TRBD1 (5 bases). The sequence derives from a man in his 70s with active or convalescent COVID-19. Material for sequencing was peripheral blood. DNA of the CDR3: TGTGCCAGCAGCTTATCTGGGGCTAGCTACGAGCAGTACTTC. This translates into CASSLSGASYEQYF.